This T cell receptor (beta chain) was found in a study of OX40 agonist ivuxolimab in advanced cancers. Study at large: Patients enrolled in dose escalation were diagnosed with hepatocellular carcinoma, melanoma, renal cell or head and neck cancer. A male proportion of over 70% was recorded, with mean age around 55 years and range 23 to 79. Findings and limits, study-wide: There were also nonresponders showing low normalized T-cell clonal expansion.

The repertoire was sequenced with immunoSEQ multiplex PCR; TCRdb's copy has only in-frame clones and lacks some. The sample shows over 25,000 clones, approximately 80% of them seen only once. A remark on this clone: Antigen specificity is unknown.

Sequencing used CD4+ or CD8+ T cells sorted from blood, obtained in a trial of the OX40 agonist ivuxolimab. The TCR sequence derives from an adult with an advanced solid tumor such as melanoma, head and neck, liver or kidney cancer.

The CDR3 here is CAISGGLGQPQHF. The DNA for the CDR3 is TGTGCCATCAGTGGGGGGTTAGGTCAGCCCCAGCATTTT. This chain links TRBV10-3 with TRBJ1-5; possible D gene TRBD1, 5 bases. Germline CDR1 ENHRY, CDR2 SYGVKD. The V end lost 4 bases, the J end lost 6 bases, and 10 bases lay between the germline ends. The CDR3 is made up of 13 amino acids.